Listed below are T cell receptor beta chains from one sample, sequenced in a study of glioma-infiltrating T cells. TCRdb itself ran the multiplex PCR reads through MiXCR, one entry per CDR3 protein. This sample has 400,000 or so distinct CDR3 sequences, with 35% to 45% found just once. Input material: glioma tissue, nonneoplastic brain tissue, or PBMCs (not recorded which). Source of these receptors: a human donor with low-grade glioma or glioblastoma, undergoing nonglioma brain surgery, or in good health (not recorded which). CDR3s include the opening cysteine and the closing phenylalanine or tryptophan. The D gene is left open where the match is weak. A row's size may be missing; if present it is once, few, many or a size class.

clone_size d_call j_call v_call cdr3_aa cdr3_nt
few . TRBJ2-7 TRBV11-2 CASSLAIKSYEQYF TGTGCCAGCAGCTTAGCAATAAAGTCCTACGAGCAGTACTTC
. TRBD2 TRBJ2-2 TRBV7-3 CACSLGLAGATGELFF TGTGCCTGCAGCTTAGGGCTAGCGGGAGCCACCGGGGAGCTGTTTTTT
many TRBD2 TRBJ2-5 TRBV6-2/TRBV6-3 CASSTTPGAGGFKTQYF TGTGCCAGCAGCACCACCCCCGGAGCGGGAGGGTTTAAGACCCAGTACTTC
few . TRBJ2-5 TRBV24-1 CATSDQGGGETQYF TGTGCCACCAGTGATCAAGGAGGGGGAGAGACCCAGTACTTC
many TRBD2 TRBJ2-1 TRBV20-1 CSAPRVTSGSVQFF TGCAGTGCCCCACGCGTCACTAGCGGGAGTGTGCAGTTCTTC
. TRBD1 TRBJ1-1 TRBV20-1 CSATTGGVNTETFF TGCAGTGCTACCACAGGGGGTGTGAACACTGAAACTTTCTTT
. TRBD2 TRBJ2-7 TRBV7-9 CASSLGTRTYEQYF TGTGCCAGCAGCTTAGGGACTAGAACCTACGAGCAGTACTTC
. . TRBJ2-5 TRBV24-1 CATSDLKNEETQYF TGTGCCACCAGTGATTTAAAGAATGAAGAGACCCAGTACTTC
few . TRBJ2-1 TRBV6-6 CASSYFPRARTEQFF TGTGCCAGCAGTTACTTCCCACGGGCCCGGACTGAGCAGTTCTTC
many . TRBJ2-7 TRBV15 CATSRDLTDGGYEQYF TGTGCCACCAGCAGAGATTTAACAGACGGGGGCTACGAGCAGTACTTC
. . TRBJ2-1 TRBV2 CATAGQYNEQFF TGTGCCACCGCGGGGCAATACAATGAGCAGTTCTTC
. TRBD1 TRBJ1-6 TRBV4-1 CASSQYTGAINSPLHF TGCGCCAGCAGCCAATACACAGGGGCGATCAATTCACCCCTCCACTTT
few TRBD1 TRBJ1-6 TRBV7-2 CASSLDRGGASPLHF TGTGCCAGCAGCTTAGACAGGGGAGGCGCTTCACCCCTCCACTTT
. TRBD2 TRBJ2-5 TRBV7-6 CASSFASGNQETQYF TGTGCTAGCAGCTTCGCTAGCGGAAACCAAGAGACCCAGTACTTC
many . TRBJ2-7 TRBV6-2/TRBV6-3 CASSKTIEQYF TGTGCCAGCTCCAAGACTATCGAGCAGTACTTC
few TRBD2 TRBJ2-3 TRBV15 CATSRLAGVTTQYF TGTGCCACCAGCAGACTAGCGGGAGTTACTACGCAGTATTTT
many . TRBJ2-7 TRBV6-2/TRBV6-3 CASSPASYEQYF TGTGCCAGCAGTCCAGCGTCCTACGAGCAGTACTTC
few TRBD2 TRBJ2-7 TRBV29-1 CSVARTSRRDEQYF TGCAGCGTGGCGAGGACTAGCCGTCGTGACGAGCAGTACTTC
few . TRBJ2-1 TRBV14 CASSQVSLDGQYSNEQFF TGTGCCAGCAGCCAAGTATCATTGGATGGACAGTATAGCAATGAGCAGTTCTTC
. TRBD1 TRBJ2-7 TRBV10-3 CAITEGQDYEQYF TGTGCCATCACCGAAGGACAGGACTACGAGCAGTACTTC
many . TRBJ1-2 TRBV20-1 CSADLSSYGYTF TGCAGTGCAGATCTTTCATCCTATGGCTACACCTTC
many TRBD1 TRBJ2-1 TRBV28 CASTGDRVYNEQFF TGTGCCAGCACCGGGGACAGGGTCTACAATGAGCAGTTCTTC
. TRBD1 TRBJ1-4 TRBV7-9 CASSVRQGEDEKLFF TGTGCCAGCAGCGTTCGACAGGGAGAGGATGAAAAACTGTTTTTT
many TRBD1 TRBJ1-6 TRBV27 CASSFSRQGNSPLHF TGTGCCAGCAGTTTCTCTCGACAGGGAAATTCACCCCTCCACTTT
many . TRBJ2-3 TRBV20-1 CSARVARYTDTQYF TGCAGTGCTAGAGTGGCGCGGTACACAGATACGCAGTATTTT
. TRBD2 TRBJ2-3 TRBV2 CASNRASGGADTQYF TGTGCCAGCAATAGGGCTAGCGGGGGAGCAGATACGCAGTATTTT
. . TRBJ1-1 TRBV20-1 CSARPWSGSYGTSEAFF TGCAGTGCTAGGCCTTGGTCTGGGTCCTACGGAACAAGTGAAGCTTTCTTT
few . TRBJ2-1 TRBV12-3/TRBV12-4 CASRLAGGSTNEQFF TGTGCCAGCAGACTCGCAGGGGGGTCGACGAATGAGCAGTTCTTC
few TRBD1 TRBJ1-2 TRBV7-2 CASSLVFPGQGYGYTF TGTGCCAGCAGCTTAGTATTTCCGGGACAGGGCTATGGCTACACCTTC
once TRBD1 TRBJ1-5 TRBV20-1 CSAITGQGGNQPQHF TGCAGTGCCATAACCGGACAGGGCGGCAATCAGCCCCAGCATTTT
. . TRBJ2-1 TRBV6-1 CASSRNRATGEQFF TGTGCCAGCAGCCGTAACAGGGCGACCGGGGAGCAGTTCTTC
. . TRBJ2-7 TRBV7-9 CASSLWQGGIYEQYF TGTGCCAGCAGCTTATGGCAGGGGGGCATCTACGAGCAGTACTTC
. . TRBJ1-5 TRBV3-1 CASSQDFGRGGNGGNQPQHF TGTGCCAGCAGCCAAGATTTCGGCAGGGGCGGGAATGGAGGCAATCAGCCCCAGCATTTT
many . TRBJ1-1 TRBV20-1 CSAREGGPNTEAFF TGCAGTGCTAGAGAGGGGGGGCCGAACACTGAAGCTTTCTTT
. TRBD2 TRBJ2-1 TRBV7-2 CASSFPLTSGGSGGRDEQFF TGTGCCAGCAGCTTTCCACTTACCTCGGGTGGGTCTGGCGGGAGGGATGAGCAGTTCTTC
many TRBD1 TRBJ2-1 TRBV20-1 CSAGQGRAYNEQFF TGCAGTGCTGGACAGGGGCGGGCCTACAATGAGCAGTTCTTC
many . TRBJ1-6 TRBV27 CASSLPGQLGGSPLHF TGTGCCAGCAGTTTACCCGGACAGCTCGGTGGTTCACCCCTCCACTTT
few TRBD2 TRBJ2-1 TRBV5-4 CASSLSSGSYNEQFF TGTGCCAGCAGCTTGAGTAGCGGGAGTTACAATGAGCAGTTCTTC
. . TRBJ1-3 TRBV28 CASSRTDYSGNTTYF TGTGCCAGCAGCCGGACGGACTACTCTGGAAACACCACATATTTT
. . TRBJ2-7 TRBV6-2/TRBV6-3 CASSGELGHLREQHF TGTGCCAGCAGTGGAGAACTCGGACACCTTCGCGAGCAGCACTTC
. . TRBJ2-1 TRBV19 CASTRQPMGKNEQFF TGTGCCAGTACTAGGCAACCCATGGGGAAAAATGAGCAGTTCTTC
many TRBD1 TRBJ1-2 TRBV27 CASSPHRTGINLYGYTF TGTGCCAGCAGCCCCCACCGGACAGGTATCAACTTGTATGGCTACACCTTC
few TRBD1 TRBJ1-2 TRBV5-4 CASSSTGGYGYTF TGTGCCAGCAGCTCAACAGGGGGCTATGGCTACACCTTC
. . TRBJ2-6 TRBV27 CASSFVGGTGANVLTF TGTGCCAGCAGTTTTGTTGGGGGGACTGGGGCCAACGTCCTGACTTTC
few . TRBJ1-1 TRBV7-2 CASSLRRVNTEAFF TGTGCCAGCAGCTTAAGGCGGGTGAACACTGAAGCTTTCTTT
few TRBD2 TRBJ2-2 TRBV6-1 CASTLAGNTGELFF TGTGCCAGCACCCTAGCGGGGAACACCGGGGAGCTGTTTTTT
. TRBD2 TRBJ2-1 TRBV28 CASSFLAGLAPYNEQFF TGTGCCAGCAGTTTTTTAGCGGGATTGGCCCCTTACAATGAGCAGTTCTTC
. TRBD1 TRBJ1-5 TRBV6-1 CTISTGQGSNQPQHF TGTACCATCAGTACTGGACAGGGTAGCAATCAGCCCCAGCATTTT
many . TRBJ2-3 TRBV15 CATSRDHRADTQYF TGTGCCACCAGCAGAGATCACCGTGCAGATACGCAGTATTTT
. TRBD2 TRBJ2-7 TRBV6-2/TRBV6-3 CASSCSYGTSNYEQYF TGTGCCAGCAGTTGCTCGTACGGGACTAGCAACTACGAGCAGTACTTC
. TRBD1 TRBJ2-7 TRBV28 CASSFISGQGFYEQYF TGTGCCAGCAGTTTTATTTCGGGACAGGGATTCTACGAGCAGTACTTC
. . TRBJ2-2 TRBV20-1 CSARDIASTGELFF TGCAGTGCTAGAGATATTGCAAGCACCGGGGAGCTGTTTTTT
many . TRBJ1-1 TRBV15 CATSRDPANTEAFF TGTGCCACCAGCAGAGATCCCGCTAACACTGAAGCTTTCTTT
. . TRBJ2-1 TRBV7-2 CASSYGIALTYEQFF TGTGCCAGCAGCTACGGGATTGCGCTGACCTACGAGCAGTTCTTC
. . TRBJ2-4 TRBV4-1 CASSQDLYLGANIQYF TGCGCCAGCAGCCAAGATCTCTACCTCGGGGCGAACATTCAGTACTTC
. TRBD1 TRBJ2-5 TRBV4-3 CASSQEGTGKTQYF TGCGCCAGCAGCCAAGAGGGGACAGGGAAGACCCAGTACTTC
many . TRBJ2-7 TRBV7-7 CASSRSNEQYF TGTGCTAGCAGCCGGTCTAACGAGCAGTACTTC
few . TRBJ2-1 TRBV20-1 CSFREAQASEQFF TGCAGTTTTCGAGAAGCCCAAGCCAGTGAGCAGTTCTTC
many TRBD2 TRBJ2-7 TRBV7-2 CASSRVAGGPYEQYF TGTGCCAGCAGCCGTGTAGCGGGAGGCCCCTACGAGCAGTACTTC